This TCR beta chain was recorded in a study of regulatory T cells in long-lasting Graves disease. Points from the study as a whole: With persistent disease, TRBV28, TRBJ1-2 and TRBJ2-5 were the favored segments. The study found persistent patients shared more public clonotypes (roughly 2,800) than new patients (approximately 970). Persistent Graves' patients had lower TCR diversity than newly diagnosed ones.

The authors built TCR beta libraries using iRepertoire HTBI primers and Arm-PCR of CDR3 regions. TCRdb re-analysed the multiplex PCR reads in MiXCR, keeping a single row per CDR3 protein. The sample contains some 430,000 distinct CDR3 sequences, about 22% of which appear only once. In this sample, this clonotype turned up a few times. Its specificity is not known. The V gene's germline CDR1 is SEHNR and CDR2 FQNEAQ (reference sequence). The germline V and J ends were trimmed by 0 bases and 8 bases, with 10 bases remaining between them. CDR3 size: 14 residues. Time point reported: persistent/refractory GD, antithyroid drugs over 5 years with positive TRAb. PBMC-extracted RNA yielded the TCR library. The diagnosis of Graves' disease used American Thyroid Association guidelines.

V and J are TRBV7-9 and TRBJ1-4; D is perhaps TRBD1 (5 bases). The sequence derives from a female donor with Graves disease. The source was peripheral blood mononuclear cells (PBMCs), collected when the disease was refractory, from a patient treated with antithyroid drugs. CDR3 DNA sequence: TGTGCCAGCAGCTTAGCCAGGGATCGGGAAAAACTGTTTTTT. Protein: CASSLARDREKLFF. Variable domain in full (rest from reference TRBV7-9 and TRBJ1-4): DTGVSQNPRHKITKRGQNVTFRCDPISEHNRLYWYRQTLGQGPEFLTYFQNEAQLEKSRLLSDRFSAERPKGSFSTLEIQRTEQGDSAMYLCASSLARDREKLFFGSGTQLSVL.